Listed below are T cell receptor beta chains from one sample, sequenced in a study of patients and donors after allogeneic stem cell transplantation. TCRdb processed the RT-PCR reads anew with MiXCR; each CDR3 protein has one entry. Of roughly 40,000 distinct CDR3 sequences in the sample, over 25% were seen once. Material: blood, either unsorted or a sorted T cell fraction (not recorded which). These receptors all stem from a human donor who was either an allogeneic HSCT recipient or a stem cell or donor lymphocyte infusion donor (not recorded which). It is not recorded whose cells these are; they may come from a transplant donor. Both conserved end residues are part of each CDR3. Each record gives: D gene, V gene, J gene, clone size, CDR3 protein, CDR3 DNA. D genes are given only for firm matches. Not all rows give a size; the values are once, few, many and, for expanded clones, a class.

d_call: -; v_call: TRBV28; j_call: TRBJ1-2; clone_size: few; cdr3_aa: CASRVAGSSPYGYTF; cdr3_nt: TGTGCCAGCAGGGTGGCCGGGTCCTCGCCCTATGGCTACACCTTC
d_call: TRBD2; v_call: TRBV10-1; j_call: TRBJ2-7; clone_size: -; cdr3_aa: CASSPAGLAGNYEQYF; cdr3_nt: TGCGCCAGCAGTCCCGCCGGACTAGCGGGGAACTACGAGCAGTACTTC
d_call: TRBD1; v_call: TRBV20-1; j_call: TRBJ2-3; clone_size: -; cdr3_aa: CSATGTGTDTQYF; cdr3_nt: TGCAGTGCCACCGGGACAGGGACAGATACGCAGTATTTT
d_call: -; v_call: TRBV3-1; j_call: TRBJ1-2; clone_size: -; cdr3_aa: CASSQVRNGYTF; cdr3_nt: TGTGCCAGCAGCCAAGTCAGGAACGGCTACACCTTC
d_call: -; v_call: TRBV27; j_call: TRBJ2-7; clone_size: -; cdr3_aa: CASSLGGLYEQYF; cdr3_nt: TGTGCCAGCAGTTTAGGAGGGCTCTACGAGCAGTACTTC
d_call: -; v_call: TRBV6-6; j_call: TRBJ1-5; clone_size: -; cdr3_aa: CASSYMVGNQPQHF; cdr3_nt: TGTGCCAGCAGTTACATGGTTGGGAATCAGCCCCAGCATTTT
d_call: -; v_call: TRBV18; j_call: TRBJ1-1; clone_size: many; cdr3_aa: CASSPRSENTEAFF; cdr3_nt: TGTGCCAGCTCACCACGGAGTGAGAACACTGAAGCTTTCTTT
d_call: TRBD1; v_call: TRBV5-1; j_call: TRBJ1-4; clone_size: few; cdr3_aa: CASSKDREIEKLFF; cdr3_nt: TGCGCCAGCAGCAAAGACAGGGAGATTGAAAAACTGTTTTTT
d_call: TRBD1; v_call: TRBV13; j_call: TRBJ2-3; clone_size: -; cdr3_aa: CASSPPLETGTDTQYF; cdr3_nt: TGTGCCAGCAGCCCACCCCTCGAGACAGGGACAGATACGCAGTATTTT
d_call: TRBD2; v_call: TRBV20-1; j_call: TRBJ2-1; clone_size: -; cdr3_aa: CSAGTSVTYNEQFF; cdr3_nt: TGCAGTGCCGGGACTAGCGTGACATACAATGAGCAGTTCTTC
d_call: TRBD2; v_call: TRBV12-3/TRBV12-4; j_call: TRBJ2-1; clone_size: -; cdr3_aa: CASSLPGGLASGYNEQFF; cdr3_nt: TGTGCCAGCAGCCTCCCGGGCGGATTGGCTAGCGGGTACAATGAGCAGTTCTTC
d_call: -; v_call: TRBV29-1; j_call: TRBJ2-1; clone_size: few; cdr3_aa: CSVEDGGSRALNYNEQFF; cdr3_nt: TGCAGCGTTGAAGATGGGGGTTCACGGGCCCTAAACTACAATGAGCAGTTCTTC
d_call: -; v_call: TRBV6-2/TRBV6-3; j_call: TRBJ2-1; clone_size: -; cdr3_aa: CASKGPPVKSQFF; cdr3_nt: TGTGCCAGCAAGGGGCCTCCCGTGAAGTCGCAGTTCTTC
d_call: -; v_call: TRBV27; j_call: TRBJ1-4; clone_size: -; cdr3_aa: CASSLGRSTEKLFF; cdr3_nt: TGTGCCAGCAGTTTAGGACGGAGCACCGAAAAACTGTTTTTT
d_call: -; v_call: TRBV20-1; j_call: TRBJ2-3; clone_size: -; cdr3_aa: CSAISSRANTDTQYF; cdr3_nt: TGCAGTGCTATATCTTCGCGGGCTAACACAGATACGCAGTATTTT
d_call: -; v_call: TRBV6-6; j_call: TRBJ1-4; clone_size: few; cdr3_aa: CASTTSSTNEKLFF; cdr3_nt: TGTGCCAGCACAACTTCCTCAACTAATGAAAAACTGTTTTTT
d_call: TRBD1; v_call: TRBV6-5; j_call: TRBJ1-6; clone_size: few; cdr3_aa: CASKDRGVENSPLHF; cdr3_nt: TGTGCCAGCAAAGACAGGGGAGTAGAGAATTCACCCCTCCACTTT
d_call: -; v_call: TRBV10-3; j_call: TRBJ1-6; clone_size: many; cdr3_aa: CAISESGVVESLHF; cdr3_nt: TGTGCCATCAGTGAGTCGGGAGTGGTAGAATCCCTCCACTTT
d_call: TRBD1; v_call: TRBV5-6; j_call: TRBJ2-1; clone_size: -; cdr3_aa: CASSRTGSSYNEQFF; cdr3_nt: TGTGCCAGCAGCCGGACAGGGAGCTCCTACAATGAGCAGTTCTTC
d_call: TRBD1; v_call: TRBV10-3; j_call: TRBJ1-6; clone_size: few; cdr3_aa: CAISESGRTGPSNSPLHF; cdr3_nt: TGTGCCATCAGTGAGTCGGGACGGACAGGCCCTAGCAATTCACCCCTCCACTTT
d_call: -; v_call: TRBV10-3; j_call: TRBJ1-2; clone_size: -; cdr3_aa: CAIRETVGYTF; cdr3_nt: TGTGCCATCAGGGAGACAGTTGGCTACACCTTC
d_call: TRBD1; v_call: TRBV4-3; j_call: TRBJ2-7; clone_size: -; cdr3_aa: CASSQVTGTGLYEQYF; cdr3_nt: TGCGCCAGCAGCCAAGTGACCGGGACAGGGCTGTACGAGCAGTACTTC
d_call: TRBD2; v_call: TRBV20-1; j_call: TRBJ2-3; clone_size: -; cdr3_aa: CSASGGRAPDTQYF; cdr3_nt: TGCAGTGCTAGTGGCGGGAGGGCCCCAGATACGCAGTATTTT
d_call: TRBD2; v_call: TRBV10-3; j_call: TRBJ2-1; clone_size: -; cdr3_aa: CAISGFGTSGRQGEQFF; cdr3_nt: TGTGCCATCAGTGGCTTCGGGACTAGCGGGAGACAGGGTGAGCAGTTCTTC
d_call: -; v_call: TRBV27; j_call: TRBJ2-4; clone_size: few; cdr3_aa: CASSSSAGVYLGIQYF; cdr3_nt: -
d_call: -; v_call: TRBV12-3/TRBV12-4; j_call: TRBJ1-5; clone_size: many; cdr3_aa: CASRPNRSNQPQHF; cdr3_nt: TGTGCCAGCAGACCTAACAGGAGCAATCAGCCCCAGCATTTT
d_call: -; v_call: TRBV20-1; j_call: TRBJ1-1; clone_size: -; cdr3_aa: CSARGWEILNTEAFF; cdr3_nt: TGCAGTGCTAGAGGATGGGAGATTTTGAACACTGAAGCTTTCTTT
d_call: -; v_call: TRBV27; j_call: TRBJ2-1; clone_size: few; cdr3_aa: CASSRSGLSSYNEQFF; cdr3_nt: TGTGCCAGCAGTCGGAGCGGGCTGAGCTCCTACAATGAGCAGTTCTTC
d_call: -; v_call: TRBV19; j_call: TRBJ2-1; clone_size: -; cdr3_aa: CASTPGGEQFF; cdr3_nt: TGTGCCAGTACTCCCGGCGGAGAGCAGTTCTTC
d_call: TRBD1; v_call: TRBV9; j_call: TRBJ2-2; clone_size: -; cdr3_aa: CASSEGQGAATGELFF; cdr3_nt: TGTGCCAGCAGCGAAGGCCAGGGGGCGGCCACCGGGGAGCTGTTTTTT
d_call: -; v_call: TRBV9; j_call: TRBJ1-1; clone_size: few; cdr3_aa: CASSPYLPSVHTEAFF; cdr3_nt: TGTGCCAGCAGCCCCTACCTCCCCTCTGTCCACACTGAAGCTTTCTTT
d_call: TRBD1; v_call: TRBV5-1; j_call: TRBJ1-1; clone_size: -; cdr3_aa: CASSLTGELAFF; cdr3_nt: TGCGCCAGCAGCTTAACAGGGGAGTTAGCTTTCTTT
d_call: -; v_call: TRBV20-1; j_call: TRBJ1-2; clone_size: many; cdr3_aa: CSASPRGVRGYTF; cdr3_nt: TGCAGTGCTAGTCCCAGGGGTGTACGGGGCTACACCTTC
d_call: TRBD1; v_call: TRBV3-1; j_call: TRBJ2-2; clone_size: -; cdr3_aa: CASNHRGNGELFF; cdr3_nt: TGTGCCAGCAACCACAGGGGTAACGGGGAGCTGTTTTTT
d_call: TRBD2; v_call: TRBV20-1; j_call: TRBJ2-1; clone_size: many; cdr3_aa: CSATSGSSYNEQFF; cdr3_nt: TGCAGTGCCACGAGCGGGAGCTCCTACAATGAGCAGTTCTTC
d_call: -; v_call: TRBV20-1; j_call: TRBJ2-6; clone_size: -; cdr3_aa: CSASATAVSGANVLTF; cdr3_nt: TGCAGTGCTTCGGCGACGGCCGTCTCTGGGGCCAACGTCCTGACTTTC
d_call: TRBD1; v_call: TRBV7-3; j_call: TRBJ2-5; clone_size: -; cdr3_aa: CASSLRPFMAGGRETQYF; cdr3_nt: TGTGCCAGCAGCTTAAGGCCGTTTATGGCAGGGGGTAGAGAGACCCAGTACTTC
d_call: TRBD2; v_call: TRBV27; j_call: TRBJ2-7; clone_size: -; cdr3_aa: CASSVSGSQYEQYF; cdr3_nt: TGTGCCAGCAGTGTTAGCGGGAGTCAGTACGAGCAGTACTTC
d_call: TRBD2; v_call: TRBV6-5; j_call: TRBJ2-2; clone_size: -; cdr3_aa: CASSYVGLAASTGELFF; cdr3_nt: TGTGCCAGCAGTTACGTGGGACTAGCGGCCTCCACCGGGGAGCTGTTTTTT
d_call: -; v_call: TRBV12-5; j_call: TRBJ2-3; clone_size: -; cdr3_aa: CASGLAIRALAGTDTQYF; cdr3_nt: TGTGCTAGTGGTTTGGCAATCCGGGCGCTAGCAGGCACAGATACGCAGTATTTT
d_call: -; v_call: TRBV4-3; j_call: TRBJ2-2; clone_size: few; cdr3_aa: CASSKVRRPLGELFF; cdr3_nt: TGCGCCAGCAGCAAAGTCCGTAGGCCCTTAGGGGAGCTGTTTTTT
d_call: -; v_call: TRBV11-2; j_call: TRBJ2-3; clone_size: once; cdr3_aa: CASSNPGTSTDTQYF; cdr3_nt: TGTGCCAGCAGCAACCCCGGGACCAGCACAGATACGCAGTATTTT
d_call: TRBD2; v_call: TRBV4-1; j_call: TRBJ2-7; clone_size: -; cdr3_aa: CASSQGTSGTYEQYF; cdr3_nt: TGCGCCAGCAGCCAAGGGACTAGCGGGACATACGAGCAGTACTTC